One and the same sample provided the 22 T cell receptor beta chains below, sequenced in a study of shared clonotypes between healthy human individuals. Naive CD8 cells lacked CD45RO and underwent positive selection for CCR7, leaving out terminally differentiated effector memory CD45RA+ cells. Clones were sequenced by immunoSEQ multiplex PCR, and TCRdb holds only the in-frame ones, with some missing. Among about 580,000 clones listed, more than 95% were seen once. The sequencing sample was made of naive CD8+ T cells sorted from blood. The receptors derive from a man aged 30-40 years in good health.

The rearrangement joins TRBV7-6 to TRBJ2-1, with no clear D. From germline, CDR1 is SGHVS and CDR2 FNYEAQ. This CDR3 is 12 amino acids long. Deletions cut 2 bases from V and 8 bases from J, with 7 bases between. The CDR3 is CASSLPPHEQFF. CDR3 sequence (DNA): TGTGCCAGCAGCTTACCCCCCCATGAGCAGTTCTTC.

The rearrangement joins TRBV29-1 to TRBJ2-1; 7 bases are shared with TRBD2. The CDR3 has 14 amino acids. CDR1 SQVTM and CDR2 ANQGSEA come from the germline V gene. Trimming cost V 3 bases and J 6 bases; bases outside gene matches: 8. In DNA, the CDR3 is TGCAGCGTTGAGCCCGGACTAGTTGGCAATGAGCAGTTCTTC. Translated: CSVEPGLVGNEQFF.

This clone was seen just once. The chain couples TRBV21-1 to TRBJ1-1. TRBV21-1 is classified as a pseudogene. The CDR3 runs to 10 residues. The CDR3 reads CASGLSEAFF. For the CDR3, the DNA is TGTGCCAGCGGACTCTCTGAAGCTTTCTTT.

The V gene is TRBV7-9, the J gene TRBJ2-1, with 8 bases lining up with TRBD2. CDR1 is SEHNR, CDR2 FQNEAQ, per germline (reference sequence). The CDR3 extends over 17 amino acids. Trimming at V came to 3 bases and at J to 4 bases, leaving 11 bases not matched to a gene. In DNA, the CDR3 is TGTGCCAGCAGCTTGGGGGGATTAGCGGGAAAATACAATGAGCAGTTCTTC. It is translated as CASSLGGLAGKYNEQFF.

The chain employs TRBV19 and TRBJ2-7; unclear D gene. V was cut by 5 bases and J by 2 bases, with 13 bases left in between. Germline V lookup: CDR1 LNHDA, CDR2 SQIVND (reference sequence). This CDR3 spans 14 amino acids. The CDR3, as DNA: TGTGCCAGTAGTTGGGCAGGAAAAACCTACGAGCAGTACTTC. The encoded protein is CASSWAGKTYEQYF.

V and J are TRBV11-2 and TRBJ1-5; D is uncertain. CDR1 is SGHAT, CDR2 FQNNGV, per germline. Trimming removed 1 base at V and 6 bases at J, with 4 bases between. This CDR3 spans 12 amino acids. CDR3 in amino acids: CASSLVGQPQHF. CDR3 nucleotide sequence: TGTGCCAGCAGCTTAGTCGGTCAGCCCCAGCATTTT.

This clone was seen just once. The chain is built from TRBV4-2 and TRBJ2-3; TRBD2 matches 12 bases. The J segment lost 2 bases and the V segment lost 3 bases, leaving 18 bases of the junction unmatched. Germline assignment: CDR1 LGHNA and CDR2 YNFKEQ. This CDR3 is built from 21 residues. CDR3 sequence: CASSHPRPTSGRAVYTDTQYF. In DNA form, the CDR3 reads TGTGCCAGCAGCCATCCCCGCCCGACTAGCGGGAGAGCCGTCTACACAGATACGCAGTATTTT.

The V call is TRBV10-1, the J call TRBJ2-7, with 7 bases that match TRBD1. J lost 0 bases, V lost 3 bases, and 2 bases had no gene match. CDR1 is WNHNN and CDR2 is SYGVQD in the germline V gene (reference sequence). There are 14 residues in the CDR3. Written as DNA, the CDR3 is TGCGCCAGCAGTGAAAGGACAGGCTCCTACGAGCAGTACTTC. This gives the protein CASSERTGSYEQYF.

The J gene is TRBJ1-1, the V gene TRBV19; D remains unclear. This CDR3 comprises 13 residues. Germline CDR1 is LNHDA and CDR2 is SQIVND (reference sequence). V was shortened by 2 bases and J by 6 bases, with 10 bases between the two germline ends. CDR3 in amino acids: CASSITIGAEAFF. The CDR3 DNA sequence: TGTGCCAGTAGTATAACCATCGGCGCTGAAGCTTTCTTT.

The CDR3 sequence is CASSLATSGIEQYF. The DNA for the CDR3 is TGTGCCAGCAGCTTGGCTACTAGCGGGATCGAGCAGTACTTC. The gene calls are TRBV5-5 and TRBJ2-7; 10 nucleotides line up with TRBD2. This CDR3 has 14 residues. V lost 0 bases and J lost 6; bases outside the gene matches: 3. Per the germline V gene, CDR1 is SGHKS and CDR2 is YYEKEE (reference sequence).

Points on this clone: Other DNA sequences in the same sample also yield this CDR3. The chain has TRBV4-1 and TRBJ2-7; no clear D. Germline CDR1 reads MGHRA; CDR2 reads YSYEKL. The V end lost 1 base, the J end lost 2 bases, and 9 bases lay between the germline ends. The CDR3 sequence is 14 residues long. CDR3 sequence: CASSQGVGPYEQYF. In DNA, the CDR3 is TGCGCCAGCAGCCAAGGAGTAGGCCCCTACGAGCAGTACTTC.

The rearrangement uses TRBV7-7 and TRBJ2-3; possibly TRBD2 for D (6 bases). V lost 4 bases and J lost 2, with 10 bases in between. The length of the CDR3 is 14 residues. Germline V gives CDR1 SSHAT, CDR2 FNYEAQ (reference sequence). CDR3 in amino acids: CASSWGGDTDTQYF. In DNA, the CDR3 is TGTGCCAGCAGCTGGGGCGGGGACACAGATACGCAGTATTTT.

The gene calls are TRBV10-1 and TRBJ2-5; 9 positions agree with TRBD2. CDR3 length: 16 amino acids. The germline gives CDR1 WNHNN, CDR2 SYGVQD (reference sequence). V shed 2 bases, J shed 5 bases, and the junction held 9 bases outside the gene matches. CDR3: CASSEGFSGRGETQYF. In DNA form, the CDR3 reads TGCGCCAGCAGTGAGGGATTTAGCGGGAGAGGGGAGACCCAGTACTTC.

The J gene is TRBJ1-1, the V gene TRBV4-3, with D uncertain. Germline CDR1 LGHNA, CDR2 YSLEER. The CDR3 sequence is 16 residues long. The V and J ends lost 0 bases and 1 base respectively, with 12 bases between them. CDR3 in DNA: TGCGCCAGCAGCCAAGACCTCAGAGGATCGAACACTGAAGCTTTCTTT. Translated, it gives CASSQDLRGSNTEAFF.

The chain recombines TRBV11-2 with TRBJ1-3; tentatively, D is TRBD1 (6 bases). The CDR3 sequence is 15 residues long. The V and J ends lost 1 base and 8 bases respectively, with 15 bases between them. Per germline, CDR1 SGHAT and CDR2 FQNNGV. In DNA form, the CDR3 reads TGTGCCAGCAGCTTAGGGGGGGCTACGAGTCACACCATATATTTT. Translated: CASSLGGATSHTIYF. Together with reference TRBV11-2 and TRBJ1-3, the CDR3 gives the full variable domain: EAGVAQSPRYKIIEKRQSVAFWCNPISGHATLYWYQQILGQGPKLLIQFQNNGVVDDSQLPKDRFSAERLKGVDSTLKIQPAKLEDSAVYLCASSLGGATSHTIYFGEGSWLTVV.

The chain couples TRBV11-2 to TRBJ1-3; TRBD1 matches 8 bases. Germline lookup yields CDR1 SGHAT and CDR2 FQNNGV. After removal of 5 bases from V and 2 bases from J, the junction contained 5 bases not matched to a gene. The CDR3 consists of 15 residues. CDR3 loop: CASSTRTGPGNTIYF. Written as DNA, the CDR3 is TGTGCCAGCAGCACCCGGACAGGGCCTGGAAACACCATATATTTT.

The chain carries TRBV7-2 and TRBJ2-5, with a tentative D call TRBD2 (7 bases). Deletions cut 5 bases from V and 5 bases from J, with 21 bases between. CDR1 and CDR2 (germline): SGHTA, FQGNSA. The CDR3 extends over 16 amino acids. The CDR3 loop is CASSREWGRGGETQYF. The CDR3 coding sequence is TGTGCCAGCAGCCGGGAATGGGGCAGGGGAGGGGAGACCCAGTACTTC. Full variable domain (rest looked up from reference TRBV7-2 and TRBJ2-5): GAGVSQSPSNKVTEKGKDVELRCDPISGHTALYWYRQSLGQGLEFLIYFQGNSAPDKSGLPSDRFSAERTGGSVSTLTIQRTQQEDSAVYLCASSREWGRGGETQYFGPGTRLLVL.

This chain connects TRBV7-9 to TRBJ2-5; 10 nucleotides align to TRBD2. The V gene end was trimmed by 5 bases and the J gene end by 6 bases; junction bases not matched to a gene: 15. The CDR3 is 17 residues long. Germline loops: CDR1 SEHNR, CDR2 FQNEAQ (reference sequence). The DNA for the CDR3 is TGTGCCAGCAGCGGGACTCTGGGACTAGCGATCTGGAAGACCCAGTACTTC. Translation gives CASSGTLGLAIWKTQYF. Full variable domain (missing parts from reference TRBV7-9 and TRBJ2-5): DTGVSQNPRHKITKRGQNVTFRCDPISEHNRLYWYRQTLGQGPEFLTYFQNEAQLEKSRLLSDRFSAERPKGSFSTLEIQRTEQGDSAMYLCASSGTLGLAIWKTQYFGPGTRLLVL.

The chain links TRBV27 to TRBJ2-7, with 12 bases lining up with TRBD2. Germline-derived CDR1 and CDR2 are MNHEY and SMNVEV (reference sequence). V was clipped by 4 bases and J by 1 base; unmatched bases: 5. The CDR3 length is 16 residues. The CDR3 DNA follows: TGTGCCAGCAGTTACCTGGGACTAGCGGGTTCCTACGAGCAGTACTTC. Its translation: CASSYLGLAGSYEQYF.

This CDR3 is CSANTANSYEQYF. The CDR3 DNA follows: TGCAGCGCTAATACAGCCAACTCCTACGAGCAGTACTTC. The rearrangement links TRBV29-1 to TRBJ2-7; no clear D. V lost 7 bases and J lost 0, with 13 bases in between. The CDR3 has 13 amino acids. Germline V gene sequence: CDR1 SQVTM, CDR2 ANQGSEA.

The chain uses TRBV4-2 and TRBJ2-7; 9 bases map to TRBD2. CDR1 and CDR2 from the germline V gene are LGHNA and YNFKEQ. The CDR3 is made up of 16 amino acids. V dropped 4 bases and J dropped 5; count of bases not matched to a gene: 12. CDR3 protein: CASSRRAAGGRDEQYF. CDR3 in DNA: TGTGCCAGCAGCCGGAGGGCAGCGGGAGGTCGCGACGAGCAGTACTTC.

CDR3 loop: CASSPGLAEYEQYF. CDR3 bases: TGTGCCAGCAGCCCGGGACTAGCGGAATACGAGCAGTACTTC. The chain joins TRBV5-4 to TRBJ2-7; 11 bases agree with TRBD2. With 4 bases clipped from V and 4 bases from J, the junction kept 4 bases outside the gene matches. The CDR3 contains 14 residues. CDR1 and CDR2 from the germline V gene are SGHNT and YYREEE (reference sequence).